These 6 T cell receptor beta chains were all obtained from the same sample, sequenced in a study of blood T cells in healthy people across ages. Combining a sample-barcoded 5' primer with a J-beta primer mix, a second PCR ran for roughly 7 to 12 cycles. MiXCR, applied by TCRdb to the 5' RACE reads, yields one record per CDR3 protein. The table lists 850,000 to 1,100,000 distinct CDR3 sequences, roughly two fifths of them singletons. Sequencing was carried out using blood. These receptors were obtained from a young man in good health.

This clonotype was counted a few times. The CDR3 DNA follows: TGTGCCAGCAGCTTAGGTACAGGGTCTAATGAAAAACTGTTTTTT. Its protein product is CASSLGTGSNEKLFF. The chain uses TRBV7-2 and TRBJ1-4, with a weak D call TRBD1 (6 bases). This CDR3 is 15 amino acids long. Trimming cost V 1 base and J 3 bases, with 9 bases left between them. The germline CDR1 and CDR2 sequences are SGHTA and FQGNSA.

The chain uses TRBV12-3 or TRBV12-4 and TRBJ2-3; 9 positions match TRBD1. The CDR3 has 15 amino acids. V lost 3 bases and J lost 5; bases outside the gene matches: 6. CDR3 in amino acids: CASSFHRGPGDTQYF. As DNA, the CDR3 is TGTGCCAGCAGTTTTCACAGGGGGCCGGGAGATACGCAGTATTTT.

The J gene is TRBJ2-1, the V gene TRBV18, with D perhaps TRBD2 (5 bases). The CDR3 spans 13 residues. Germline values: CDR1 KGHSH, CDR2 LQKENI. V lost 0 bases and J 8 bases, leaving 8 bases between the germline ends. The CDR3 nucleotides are TGTGCCAGCTCACCACCGGGAGAGGATGAGCAGTTCTTC. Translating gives CASSPPGEDEQFF.

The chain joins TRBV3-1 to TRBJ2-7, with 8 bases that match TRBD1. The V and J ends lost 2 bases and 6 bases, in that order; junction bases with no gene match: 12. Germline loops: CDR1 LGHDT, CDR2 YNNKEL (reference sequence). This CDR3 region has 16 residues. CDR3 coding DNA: TGTGCCAGCAGCCAACCAACCCGGACAGGGAAGTCCGAGCAGTACTTC. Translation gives CASSQPTRTGKSEQYF.

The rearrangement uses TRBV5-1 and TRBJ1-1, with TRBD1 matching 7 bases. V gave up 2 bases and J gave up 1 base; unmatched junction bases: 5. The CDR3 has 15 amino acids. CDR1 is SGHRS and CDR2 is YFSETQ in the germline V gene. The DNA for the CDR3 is TGCGCCAGCAGCTTCCCCGGGACAGAGAACACTGAAGCTTTCTTT. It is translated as CASSFPGTENTEAFF.

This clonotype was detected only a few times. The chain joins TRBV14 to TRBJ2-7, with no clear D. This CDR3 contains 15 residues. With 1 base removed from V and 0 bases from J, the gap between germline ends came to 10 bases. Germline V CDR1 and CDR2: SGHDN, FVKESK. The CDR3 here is CASSQGVGHSYEQYF. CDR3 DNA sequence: TGTGCCAGCAGCCAAGGAGTAGGTCACTCCTACGAGCAGTACTTC. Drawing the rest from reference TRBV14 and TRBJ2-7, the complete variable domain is EAGVTQFPSHSVIEKGQTVTLRCDPISGHDNLYWYRRVMGKEIKFLLHFVKESKQDESGMPNNRFLAERTGGTYSTLKVQPAELEDSGVYFCASSQGVGHSYEQYFGPGTRLTVT.